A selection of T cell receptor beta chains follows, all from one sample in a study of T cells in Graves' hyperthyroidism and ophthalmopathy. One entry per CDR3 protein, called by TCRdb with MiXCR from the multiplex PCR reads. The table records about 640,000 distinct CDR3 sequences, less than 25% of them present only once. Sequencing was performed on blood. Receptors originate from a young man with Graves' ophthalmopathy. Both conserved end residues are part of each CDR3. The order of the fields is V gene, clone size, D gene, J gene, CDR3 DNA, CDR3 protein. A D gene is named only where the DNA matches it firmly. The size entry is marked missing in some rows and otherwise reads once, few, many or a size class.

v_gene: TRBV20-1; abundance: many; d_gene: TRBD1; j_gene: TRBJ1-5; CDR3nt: TGCAGTGCTAGACCTACGGGACAGGGGTATCAGCCCCAGCATTTT; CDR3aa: CSARPTGQGYQPQHF
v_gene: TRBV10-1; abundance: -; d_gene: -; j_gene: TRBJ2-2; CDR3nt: TGCGCCAGCATGTCCCAGAGCCCCGGGGAGCTGTTTTTT; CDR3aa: CASMSQSPGELFF
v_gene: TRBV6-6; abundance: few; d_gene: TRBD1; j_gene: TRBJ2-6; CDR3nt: TGTGCCAGCAGTTACTATCTGACAGGGGCTGGGGCCAACGTCCTGACTTTC; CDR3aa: CASSYYLTGAGANVLTF
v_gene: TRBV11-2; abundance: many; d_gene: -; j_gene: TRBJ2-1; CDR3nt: TGTGCCAGCAGTTACGGAGACGATGAGCAGTTCTTC; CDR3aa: CASSYGDDEQFF
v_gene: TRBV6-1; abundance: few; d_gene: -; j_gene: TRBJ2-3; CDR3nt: TGTGCCAGCAGTGAAGCGCCCGGTCGGTCAGATACGCAGTATTTT; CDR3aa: CASSEAPGRSDTQYF
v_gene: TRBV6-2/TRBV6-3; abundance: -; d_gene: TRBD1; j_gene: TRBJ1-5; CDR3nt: TGTGCCAGCAGTGGCCTCCGGGACAGGGGTCCAAGGGTCAATCAGCCCCAGCATTTT; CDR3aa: CASSGLRDRGPRVNQPQHF
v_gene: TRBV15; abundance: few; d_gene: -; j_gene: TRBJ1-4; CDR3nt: TGTGCCACCAGAAAGGGGGAAAAACTGTTTTTT; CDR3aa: CATRKGEKLFF
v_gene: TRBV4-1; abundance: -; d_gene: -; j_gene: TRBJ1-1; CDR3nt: TGCGACAGCAGCCATGTCGGGACAACTGAAGCTTTCTTT; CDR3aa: CDSSHVGTTEAFF
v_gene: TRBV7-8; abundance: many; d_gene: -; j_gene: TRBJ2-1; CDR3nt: TGTGCCAGCAGCCCCCGGACAGTCAGCTCCTACAATGAGCAGTTCTTC; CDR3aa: CASSPRTVSSYNEQFF
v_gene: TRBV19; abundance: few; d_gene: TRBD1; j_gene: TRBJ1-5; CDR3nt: TGTGCCAGTAGGGGGATTGACAGGGGGAGTAATCAGCCCCAGCATTTT; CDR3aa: CASRGIDRGSNQPQHF
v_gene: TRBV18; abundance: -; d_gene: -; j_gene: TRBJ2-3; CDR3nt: TGTGCCAGCTCACCGGCAGGAGAAGATACGCAGTATTTT; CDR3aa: CASSPAGEDTQYF
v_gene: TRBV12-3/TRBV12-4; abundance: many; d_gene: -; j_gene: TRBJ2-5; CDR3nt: TGTGCCAGCAGTTTAACCAGGGGGGACCTAGAGACCCAGTACTTC; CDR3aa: CASSLTRGDLETQYF
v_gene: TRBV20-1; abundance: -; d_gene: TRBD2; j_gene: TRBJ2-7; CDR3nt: TGCAGTGCTAGAGCGAGCGGGATCAGCTCCTACGAGCAGTACTTC; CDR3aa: CSARASGISSYEQYF
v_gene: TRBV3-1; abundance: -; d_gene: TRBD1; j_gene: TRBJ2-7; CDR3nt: TGTGCCAGCAGCCAAGATGAGACAGGGGCTCGGGCCTACGAGCAGTACTTC; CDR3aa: CASSQDETGARAYEQYF
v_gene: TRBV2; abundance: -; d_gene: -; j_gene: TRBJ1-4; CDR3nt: TGTGCCAGCAGTGAATATCCGGGGCCTAATGAAAAACTGTTTTTT; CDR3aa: CASSEYPGPNEKLFF
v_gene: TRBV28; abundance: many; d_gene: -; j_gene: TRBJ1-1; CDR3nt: TGTGCCAGCAGTCTCCCGAGAGGGGCTCTGAACACTGAAGCTTTCTTT; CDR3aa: CASSLPRGALNTEAFF
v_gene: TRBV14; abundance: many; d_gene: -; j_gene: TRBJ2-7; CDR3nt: TGTGCCAGCAGCCAAGGACTGAGCTCCTACGAGCAGTACTTC; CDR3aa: CASSQGLSSYEQYF
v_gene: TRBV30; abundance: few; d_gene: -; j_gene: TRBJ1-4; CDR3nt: TGTGCCTGGAGATTGCATGAAAAACTGTTTTTT; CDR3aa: CAWRLHEKLFF
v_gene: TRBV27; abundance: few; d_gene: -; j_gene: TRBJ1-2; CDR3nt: TGTGCCAGCAGTTTAAATCCCCGCCGGGACTATGGCTACACCTTC; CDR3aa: CASSLNPRRDYGYTF
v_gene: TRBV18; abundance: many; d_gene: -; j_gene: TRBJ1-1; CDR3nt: TGTGCCAGCTCACGAGACAGAGGAGAAGCTTTCTTT; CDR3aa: CASSRDRGEAFF
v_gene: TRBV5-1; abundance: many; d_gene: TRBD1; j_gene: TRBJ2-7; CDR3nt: TGCGCCAGCAGCTTGGCTAGGACAGGCCAGTACGAGCAGTACTTC; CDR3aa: CASSLARTGQYEQYF
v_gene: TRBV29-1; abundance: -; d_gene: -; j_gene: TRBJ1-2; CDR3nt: TGCAGCGCGACAATGCAAGGATATTATGGCTACACCTTC; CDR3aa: CSATMQGYYGYTF
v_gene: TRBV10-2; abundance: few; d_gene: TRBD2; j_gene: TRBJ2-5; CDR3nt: TGCGCCAGCAGTGGCCCGGGACTAGCGGGAGTCAAAGAGACCCAGTACTTC; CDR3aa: CASSGPGLAGVKETQYF
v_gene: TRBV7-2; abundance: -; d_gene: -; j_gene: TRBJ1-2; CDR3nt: TGTGCCAGCAGTGTTCAACGGACATATGGCTACACCTTC; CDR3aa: CASSVQRTYGYTF
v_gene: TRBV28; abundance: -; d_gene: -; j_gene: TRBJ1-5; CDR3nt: TGTGCCGCTAAGGAGCCCGGGGATCAGCCCCAGCATTTT; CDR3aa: CAAKEPGDQPQHF
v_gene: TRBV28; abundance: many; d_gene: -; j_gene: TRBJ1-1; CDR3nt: TGTGCCAGCACGTCAGGACAGTTTATGAACACTGAAGCTTTCTTT; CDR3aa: CASTSGQFMNTEAFF
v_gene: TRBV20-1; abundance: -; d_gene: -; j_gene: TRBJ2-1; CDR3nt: TGCAGTGCTAGAGAAGTCTGGCCTGACAATGAGCAGTTCTTC; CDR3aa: CSAREVWPDNEQFF
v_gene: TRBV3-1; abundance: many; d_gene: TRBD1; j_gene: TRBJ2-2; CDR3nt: TGTGCCAGCAGCCAATTGGGACAGGTAACCGGGGAGCTGTTTTTT; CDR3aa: CASSQLGQVTGELFF
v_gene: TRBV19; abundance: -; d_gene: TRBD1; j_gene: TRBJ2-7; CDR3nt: TGTGCCAGTAGTATACCAGGGGGCGAGCAGTACTTC; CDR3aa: CASSIPGGEQYF
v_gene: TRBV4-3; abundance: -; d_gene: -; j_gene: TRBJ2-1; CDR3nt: TGCGCCAGCAGCCAGGGACCAGCTAACAATGAGCAGTTCTTC; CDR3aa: CASSQGPANNEQFF
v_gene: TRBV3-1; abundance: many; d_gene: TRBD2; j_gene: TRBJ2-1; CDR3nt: TGTGCCAGCAGCCAACGGAGAAGCGGGAGTGCCTACAATGAGCAGTTCTTC; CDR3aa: CASSQRRSGSAYNEQFF
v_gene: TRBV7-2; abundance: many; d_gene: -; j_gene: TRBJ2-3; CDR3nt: TGTGCCAGCAGCTTAGGTGTAGGGGGTTCAGATACGCAGTATTTT; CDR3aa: CASSLGVGGSDTQYF
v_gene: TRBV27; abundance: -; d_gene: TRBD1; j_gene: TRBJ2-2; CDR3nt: TGTGCCAGCAGTTTCTTGGCCGGGACAGGGTCGCGGGAGCTGTTTTTT; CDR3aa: CASSFLAGTGSRELFF
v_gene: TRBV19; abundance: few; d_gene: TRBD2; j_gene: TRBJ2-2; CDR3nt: TGTGCCAGTGACCCCGGGTTTGGCGGGAGTATTAGCACCGGGGAGCTGTTTTTT; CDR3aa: CASDPGFGGSISTGELFF
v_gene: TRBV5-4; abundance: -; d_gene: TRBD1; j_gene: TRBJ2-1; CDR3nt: TGTGCCAGCAGCTCCCCGGGACAGGACAACAATGAGCAGTTCTTC; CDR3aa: CASSSPGQDNNEQFF
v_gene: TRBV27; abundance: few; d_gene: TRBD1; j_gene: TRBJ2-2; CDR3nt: TGTGCCAGCAGTTCGCAGGGGGCGAGAACCGGGGAGCTGTTTTTT; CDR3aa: CASSSQGARTGELFF
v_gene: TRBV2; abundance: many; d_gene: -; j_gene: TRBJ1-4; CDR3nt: TGTGCCAGCAGTGGAGTAGGAGGTGCTAATGAAAAACTGTTTTTT; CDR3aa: CASSGVGGANEKLFF
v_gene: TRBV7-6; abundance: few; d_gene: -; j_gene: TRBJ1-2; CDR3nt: TGTGCCAGCAGCTTAGGACTCAAGGGAAGTTATGGCTACACCTTC; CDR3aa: CASSLGLKGSYGYTF
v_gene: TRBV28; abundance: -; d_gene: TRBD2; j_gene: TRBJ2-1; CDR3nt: TGTGCCAGCAGACCGGCACTAGCGGGAGGGCGAAAGCAGTTCTTC; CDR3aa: CASRPALAGGRKQFF
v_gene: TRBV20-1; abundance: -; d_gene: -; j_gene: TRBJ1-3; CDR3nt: TGCAGTGCTACGGGAGGTAGTGGAAACACCATATATTTT; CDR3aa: CSATGGSGNTIYF
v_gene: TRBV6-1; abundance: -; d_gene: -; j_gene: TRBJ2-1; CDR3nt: TGTGCCAGCAGTGAGCTCGTTAATGAGCAGTTCTTC; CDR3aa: CASSELVNEQFF
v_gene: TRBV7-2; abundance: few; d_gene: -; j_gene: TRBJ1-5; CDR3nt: TGTGCCAGCAGCTTACATTCCAGGAACAATCAGCCCCAGCATTTT; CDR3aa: CASSLHSRNNQPQHF
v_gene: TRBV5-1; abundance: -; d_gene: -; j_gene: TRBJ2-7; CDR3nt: TGCGCCAGCAGCCTCGGGGCTAGCAGGGAAAACGAGCAGTACTTC; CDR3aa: CASSLGASRENEQYF
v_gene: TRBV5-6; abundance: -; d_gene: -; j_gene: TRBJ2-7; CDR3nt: TGTGCCAGCAGCTTGGTCAGTAGATACGAGCAGTACTTC; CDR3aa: CASSLVSRYEQYF
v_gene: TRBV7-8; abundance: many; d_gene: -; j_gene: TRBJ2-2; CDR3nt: TGTGCCAGCAGCTCCTCGCGGGGGGAGCTGTTTTTT; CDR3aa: CASSSSRGELFF
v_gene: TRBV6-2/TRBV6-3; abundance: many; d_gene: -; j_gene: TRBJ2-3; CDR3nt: TGTGCCAGCAGTTACTCGGAGACAGATACGCAGTATTTT; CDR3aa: CASSYSETDTQYF
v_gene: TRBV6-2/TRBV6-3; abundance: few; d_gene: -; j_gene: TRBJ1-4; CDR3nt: TGTGCCAGCAGTTACCCCCCGGGGTCTGGAGGTGGAGCTAATGAAAAACTGTTTTTT; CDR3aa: CASSYPPGSGGGANEKLFF
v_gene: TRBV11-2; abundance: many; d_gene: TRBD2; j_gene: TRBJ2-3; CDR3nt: TGTGCCAGCAGCTCCTCGCGGGAGAGCACAGATACGCAGTATTTT; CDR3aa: CASSSSRESTDTQYF
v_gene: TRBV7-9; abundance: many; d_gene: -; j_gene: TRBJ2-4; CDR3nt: TGTGCCAGCAGCTCCCGGCCGGGGCGGGAAAACATTCAGTACTTC; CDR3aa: CASSSRPGRENIQYF
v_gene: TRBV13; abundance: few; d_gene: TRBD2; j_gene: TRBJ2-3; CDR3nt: TGTGCCAGCAGCTACATTAGCGGGAGCGGCACAGATACGCAGTATTTT; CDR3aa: CASSYISGSGTDTQYF